The 5 T cell receptor beta chains in this list originate from one sample, sequenced in a study of blood T cell repertoires in COVID-19. Some clones are missing from TCRdb's copy, which holds only in-frame ones; the method was immunoSEQ multiplex PCR. The table shows some 160,000 clones, with approximately 79% occurring only once. The sequenced sample was peripheral blood. These receptors were taken from a man aged 50 to 59 with active or convalescent COVID-19.

V and J are TRBV14 and TRBJ1-1; 8 bases agree with TRBD1. V gave up 3 bases and J gave up 2 bases; unmatched junction bases: 11. The germline CDR1 and CDR2 sequences are SGHDN and FVKESK. The CDR3 runs 17 residues. In DNA form, the CDR3 reads TGTGCCAGCAGCCAGGAGGAGGGTGCAGGGGGCAACACTGAAGCTTTCTTT. Translation: CASSQEEGAGGNTEAFF.

This chain uses TRBV10-3 with TRBJ2-3; 10 nucleotides match TRBD2. The CDR3 sequence is 18 residues long. Germline loops: CDR1 ENHRY, CDR2 SYGVKD. The trim removed 2 bases at V and 3 bases at J, leaving 11 bases unmatched. The CDR3 coding sequence is TGTGCCATCAGTGAGCAACCCCGGCTAGCGGGAGTTACAGATACGCAGTATTTT. Encoded protein: CAISEQPRLAGVTDTQYF.

The sample holds one count of this clone. The chain joins TRBV9 to TRBJ1-4, with D possibly matching TRBD1 (5 bases). CDR3 length: 15 amino acids. V was shortened by 0 bases and J by 6 bases, with 12 bases between the two germline ends. Germline values: CDR1 SGDLS, CDR2 YYNGEE. The DNA of the CDR3 is TGTGCCAGCAGCGTAGATGGCAGGGTAGATGAAAAACTGTTTTTT. As protein: CASSVDGRVDEKLFF. The variable domain in full, with the rest retrieved from reference TRBV9 and TRBJ1-4, is DSGVTQTPKHLITATGQRVTLRCSPRSGDLSVYWYQQSLDQGLQFLIQYYNGEERAKGNILERFSAQQFPDLHSELNLSSLELGDSALYFCASSVDGRVDEKLFFGSGTQLSVL.

This chain connects TRBV7-8 to TRBJ2-2; tentative D call: TRBD2 (5 bases). Trimming shortened V by 3 bases and J by 1 base, and 9 bases separated the two germline ends. The germline gives CDR1 SGHVS, CDR2 FQNEAQ. The CDR3 covers 15 residues. CDR3 residues: CASSFKGVNTGELFF. In nucleotides, the CDR3 is TGTGCCAGCAGCTTTAAGGGAGTGAACACCGGGGAGCTGTTTTTT.

The chain combines TRBV5-1 with TRBJ1-1; 8 bases line up with TRBD1. The germline gives CDR1 SGHRS, CDR2 YFSETQ. The CDR3 totals 16 residues. With 0 bases clipped from V and 5 bases from J, the junction kept 9 bases outside the gene matches. The CDR3 DNA sequence: TGCGCCAGCAGCTTGGAAGGACAGGGTTCGGAAACTGAAGCTTTCTTT. It is translated as CASSLEGQGSETEAFF.